This T cell receptor beta chain was profiled in a study of shared clonotypes between healthy human individuals. Donors comprised healthy HIV-negative adults lacking recent acute infections or vaccinations. Splitting the CD4+ cells yielded a CD45RA+ naive subset and a CD45RA-negative memory subset. Genomic DNA per cell subset filled all wells of several immunoSEQ plates. Sequenced by immunoSEQ multiplex PCR; TCRdb stores in-frame clones only, minus some. The sample contains some 580,000 clones, almost 97% of which appear only once. Trimming left V 4 bases short and J 6 bases short, with 12 bases between. CDR1 is SQVTM, CDR2 ANQGSEA, per germline. The CDR3 has 12 amino acids.

This chain joins TRBV29-1 and TRBJ1-1; D unclear. Sequencing was carried out using naive CD4+ T cells sorted from blood. This sample's subset: CD45RA+ positively selected. This clonotype was sampled from a woman in her 30s in good health. CDR3 bases: TGCAGCGTTGCGGTTACGGGCGCTGAAGCTTTCTTT. Translating gives CSVAVTGAEAFF.